These 26 T cell receptor beta chains were all obtained from the same sample, sequenced in a study of blood T cell repertoires in COVID-19. Repertoires were generated with immunoSEQ multiplex PCR, while TCRdb's copy carries only in-frame clones and drops some. This table has 130,000 to 150,000 clones, 60% to 85% appearing once. The specimen sequenced was peripheral blood. These TCRs come from a woman aged 55-70 years with acute or convalescent COVID-19.

V gene TRBV7-2 combines with J gene TRBJ2-2; D gene uncertain. CDR3 length: 14 residues. V was clipped by 0 bases and J by 7 bases, with 9 bases between them. The germline gives CDR1 SGHTA, CDR2 FQGNSA. DNA for the CDR3: TGTGCCAGCAGCTTAGCGGGTCGGGTCGGGGAGCTGTTTTTT. Translated: CASSLAGRVGELFF.

V is TRBV10-2 and J is TRBJ1-5, with 7 nucleotides matching TRBD1. The CDR3 covers 15 residues. Trimming at V came to 2 bases and at J to 4 bases, leaving 5 bases not matched to a gene. Germline loops: CDR1 WSHSY, CDR2 SAAADI. The CDR3 loop is CASSEGRGLNQPQHF. The CDR3 nucleotides read TGCGCCAGCAGTGAGGGAAGGGGGCTGAATCAGCCCCAGCATTTT.

Turning to this clone: This CDR3 is also generated by other DNA sequences in the sample. The rearrangement joins TRBV5-1 to TRBJ2-3, with 10 bases matching TRBD2. CDR1 and CDR2 (germline): SGHRS, YFSETQ. This CDR3 is 15 amino acids long. Losses at the gene ends were 0 bases for V and 3 bases for J; bases not matched to a gene: 1. CDR3 region: CASSLVAGGTDTQYF. The CDR3 nucleotides read TGCGCCAGCAGCTTGGTAGCGGGAGGTACAGATACGCAGTATTTT.

CDR3 bases: TGTGCCAGCAGCCAACAGGGGGGGAACACTGAAGCTTTCTTT. Translating it yields CASSQQGGNTEAFF. The rearrangement joins TRBV3-1 (or the pseudogene TRBV3-2) to TRBJ1-1; 7 nucleotides match TRBD1. The ends lost 2 bases at V and 1 base at J; junction bases unmatched: 1. CDR1 is LGHDT, CDR2 YNNKEL, per germline (reference sequence). There are 14 residues in the CDR3.

The chain links TRBV7-9 to TRBJ2-6; D possibly corresponds to TRBD2 (6 bases). Trimming cost V 6 bases and J 0 bases, with 21 bases left between them. The germline V gene has CDR1 SEHNR and CDR2 FQNEAQ (reference sequence). The CDR3 length is 19 residues. The CDR3 here is CASSGLGLSSSSGANVLTF. CDR3 sequence (DNA): TGTGCCAGCAGTGGATTGGGACTGAGTTCTTCCTCTGGGGCCAACGTCCTGACTTTC.

The chain recombines TRBV19 with TRBJ2-3, with a weak D call TRBD1 (6 bases). The CDR3 spans 14 residues. The germline V and J ends were trimmed by 4 bases and 3 bases, with 11 bases remaining between them. Germline V gene sequence: CDR1 LNHDA, CDR2 SQIVND (reference sequence). The CDR3 spells CASSTQGGTDTQYF. DNA for the CDR3: TGTGCCAGTAGTACACAGGGTGGTACAGATACGCAGTATTTT.

In its sample, this clone was seen a few times. The CDR3 DNA reads TGTGCCAGCAGTAGAGGGTTGGCGCAGTACTTC. It is translated as CASSRGLAQYF. V and J are TRBV12-3 or TRBV12-4 and TRBJ2-7, with D possibly matching TRBD2 (5 bases). The length of the CDR3 is 11 residues. The V end was cut by 5 bases, the J end by 9 bases, with 11 bases between.

The chain couples TRBV27 to TRBJ1-2; TRBD1 agrees at 8 bases. This CDR3 is 13 amino acids long. The V and J ends lost 4 bases and 4 bases, in that order; junction bases with no gene match: 2. In germline, CDR1 is MNHEY, CDR2 SMNVEV (reference sequence). The chain's CDR3 is CASSWGTGYGYTF. CDR3 DNA sequence: TGTGCCAGCAGTTGGGGGACAGGCTATGGCTACACCTTC.

The sample holds one count of this clone. The chain uses TRBV6-6 and TRBJ1-1; a possible D gene is TRBD1 (5 bases). This CDR3 has 13 amino acids. Trimming pared 3 bases from V and 3 bases from J, leaving 8 bases between. Germline values: CDR1 MNHNY, CDR2 SVGAGI (reference sequence). CDR3 sequence reads: CASSYLGDTEAFF. Written as DNA, the CDR3 is TGTGCCAGCAGTTATTTAGGGGACACTGAAGCTTTCTTT.

The chain uses TRBV2 and TRBJ2-3; TRBD2 matches 13 bases. The CDR3 runs to 18 residues. The V gene's germline CDR1 is SNHLY and CDR2 FYNNEI. The V and J ends lost 6 bases and 0 bases, in that order; junction bases with no gene match: 9. The CDR3 coding sequence is TGTGCCAGCAGCCTCCCGGGACTAGCGGGGACCAGCACAGATACGCAGTATTTT. Translated: CASSLPGLAGTSTDTQYF.

This rearrangement joins TRBV6-6 to TRBJ1-3; 7 nucleotides align to TRBD1. Germline V CDR1 and CDR2: MNHNY, SVGAGI (reference sequence). V lost 6 bases, J lost 6 bases, and 14 bases stayed unmatched. This CDR3 has 16 amino acids. CDR3 sequence reads: CASSTRRGTAVNTIYF. CDR3 coding DNA: TGTGCCAGCAGCACACGACGTGGGACAGCCGTAAACACCATATATTTT.

The chain recombines TRBV4-1 with TRBJ2-3; 9 nucleotides line up with TRBD2. From germline, CDR1 is MGHRA and CDR2 YSYEKL. CDR3 size: 17 residues. Losses at the gene ends were 1 base for V and 2 bases for J; bases not matched to a gene: 7. DNA of the CDR3: TGCGCCAGCAGCCAAGGTAGCGGGAGTCTGTTCACAGATACGCAGTATTTT. Translated, it gives CASSQGSGSLFTDTQYF.

This clone is a singleton in its sample. The chain couples TRBV7-9 to TRBJ2-1, with TRBD1 matching 10 bases. V shed 3 bases, J shed 3 bases, and the junction held 2 bases outside the gene matches. This CDR3 comprises 15 residues. Per the germline V gene, CDR1 is SEHNR and CDR2 is FQNEAQ (reference sequence). The CDR3 sequence: CASSFGTGVYNEQFF. The CDR3 nucleotides read TGTGCCAGCAGCTTTGGGACAGGGGTCTACAATGAGCAGTTCTTC.

The chain is built from TRBV5-1 and TRBJ2-7; TRBD1 agrees at 7 bases. This CDR3 has 15 residues. Trimming cost V 0 bases and J 0 bases; bases outside gene matches: 3. Germline V gives CDR1 SGHRS, CDR2 YFSETQ. The DNA of the CDR3 is TGCGCCAGCAGCTTGGAACCAGGGGGCTCCTACGAGCAGTACTTC. Its translation is CASSLEPGGSYEQYF. The complete variable domain, with remaining parts taken from reference TRBV5-1 and TRBJ2-7, reads KAGVTQTPRYLIKTRGQQVTLSCSPISGHRSVSWYQQTPGQGLQFLFEYFSETQRNKGNFPGRFSGRQFSNSRSEMNVSTLELGDSALYLCASSLEPGGSYEQYFGPGTRLTVT.

V is TRBV27 and J is TRBJ1-5; 8 bases map to TRBD1. Germline V lookup: CDR1 MNHEY, CDR2 SMNVEV (reference sequence). V lost 0 bases, J lost 4 bases, and 5 bases stayed unmatched. The CDR3 length is 16 residues. Here the CDR3 reads CASSLSGRGQNQPQHF. CDR3 bases: TGTGCCAGCAGTTTATCGGGCAGGGGGCAGAATCAGCCCCAGCATTTT.

The chain carries TRBV7-9 and TRBJ2-7, with 9 bases identical to TRBD2. V dropped 4 bases and J dropped 6; count of bases not matched to a gene: 16. Germline V CDR1 and CDR2: SEHNR, FQNEAQ (reference sequence). The CDR3 contains 17 residues. The CDR3 sequence: CASSSPLVGLAGREQYF. As DNA, the CDR3 is TGTGCCAGCAGCTCACCGCTTGTAGGGCTAGCGGGACGCGAGCAGTACTTC.

A word on this clone: The sample contains more than one DNA sequence encoding this CDR3. V and J are TRBV2 and TRBJ2-7; TRBD2 is a possible D gene (6 bases). Looked up from germline, CDR1 is SNHLY and CDR2 is FYNNEI. This CDR3 has 14 amino acids. The V and J ends lost 6 bases and 2 bases respectively, with 14 bases between them. The CDR3 nucleotides are TGTGCCAGCAGCGACGCGGGACTCGCCTACGAGCAGTACTTC. Translated, it gives CASSDAGLAYEQYF.

This chain joins TRBV28 and TRBJ1-2; 9 nucleotides align to TRBD1. From germline, CDR1 is MDHEN and CDR2 SYDVKM. With V trimmed by 7 bases and J by 8 bases, 14 bases remained unmatched. This CDR3 is built from 15 residues. CDR3 bases: TGTGCCAGCACCCTTTCCATCACAGGGGGCCAAGGCTACACCTTC. The encoded protein is CASTLSITGGQGYTF.

Written as DNA, the CDR3 is TGTGCCAGCAGTTACTCATTCGGACAGGGTGCGTACGAGCAGTACTTC. This gives the protein CASSYSFGQGAYEQYF. This rearrangement joins TRBV6-6 to TRBJ2-7, with 8 bases that match TRBD1. The CDR3 contains 16 residues. Germline lookup yields CDR1 MNHNY and CDR2 SVGAGI (reference sequence). The ends lost 0 bases at V and 4 bases at J; junction bases unmatched: 8.

This clone was observed a single time. The V call is TRBV27, the J call TRBJ2-5; 7 positions match TRBD1. With V trimmed by 2 bases and J by 4 bases, 10 bases remained unmatched. CDR1 is MNHEY, CDR2 SMNVEV, per germline (reference sequence). The CDR3 loop spans 16 amino acids. The CDR3 loop reads CASSLNSAGGGETQYF. The CDR3 region has the DNA TGTGCCAGCAGTTTAAATTCGGCAGGGGGTGGAGAGACCCAGTACTTC.

This clone was observed a single time. The V call is TRBV5-4, the J call TRBJ2-7, with 13 bases lining up with TRBD2. Losses at the gene ends were 5 bases for V and 4 bases for J; bases not matched to a gene: 6. Germline CDR1 is SGHNT and CDR2 is YYREEE (reference sequence). The CDR3 is 15 amino acids. In nucleotides, the CDR3 is TGTGCCAGCAGGCCCGGGACTAGCGGGAATTACGAGCAGTACTTC. It codes for CASRPGTSGNYEQYF.

This chain links TRBV4-1 with TRBJ2-1, with D perhaps TRBD2 (6 bases). The CDR3 has 17 amino acids. Trimming pared 1 base from V and 4 bases from J, leaving 17 bases between. Looked up from germline, CDR1 is MGHRA and CDR2 is YSYEKL. The CDR3 here is CASSQVSGRSGYNEQFF. CDR3 coding DNA: TGCGCCAGCAGCCAAGTATCGGGGAGGAGTGGGTACAATGAGCAGTTCTTC.

This chain connects TRBV4-2 to TRBJ2-7; 7 bases are shared with TRBD2. With V trimmed by 1 base and J by 5 bases, 2 bases remained unmatched. Germline values: CDR1 LGHNA, CDR2 YNFKEQ. The CDR3 has 13 amino acids. The DNA for the CDR3 is TGTGCCAGCAGCCAAGTGGGGAGGGACGAGCAGTACTTC. Protein sequence: CASSQVGRDEQYF.

The J gene is TRBJ2-7, the V gene TRBV5-1, with D hard to call. Trimming stripped 2 bases from V and 1 base from J, with 7 bases between. Germline V gene data show CDR1 as SGHRS and CDR2 as YFSETQ. CDR3 length equals 13 residues. Written as DNA, the CDR3 is TGCGCCAGCAGCTTCGGCGGATCCTACGAGCAGTACTTC. This gives the protein CASSFGGSYEQYF.

The chain uses TRBV27 and TRBJ2-2; D may be TRBD1 (5 bases). In germline, CDR1 is MNHEY, CDR2 SMNVEV (reference sequence). The length of the CDR3 is 15 residues. V lost 4 bases to trimming and J lost 6 bases, with 15 bases between them. The CDR3 nucleotides read TGTGCCAGCAGTTCCCAGGGTGGGCAGGCCGGGGAGCTGTTTTTT. This translates into CASSSQGGQAGELFF.

V usage is TRBV6-5 and J usage is TRBJ2-7; possible D gene TRBD2, 6 bases. Germline CDR1 MNHEY, CDR2 SVGAGI. This CDR3 is built from 15 residues. Trimming cost V 6 bases and J 2 bases, with 17 bases left between them. The CDR3 sequence is CASSKPRGGPYEQYF. CDR3 coding DNA: TGTGCCAGCAGCAAGCCCCGGGGAGGTCCCTACGAGCAGTACTTC.